Following are 18 T cell receptor beta chains from one sample sequenced in a study of blood T cell repertoires in COVID-19. The protocol was immunoSEQ multiplex PCR, while the TCRdb copy is restricted to in-frame clones and leaves out a portion. This sample has roughly 65,000 clones; over 80% occur once, and the top ten carry 35% to 50%. Input material: peripheral blood. These receptors originate from a human donor in a cohort sampled during active COVID-19.

Here the CDR3 reads CASSSGTGVSHAGELFF. The CDR3 DNA sequence: TGTGCCAGCAGCTCCGGGACAGGGGTGTCTCATGCCGGGGAGCTGTTTTTT. The rearrangement uses TRBV27 and TRBJ2-2; 10 bases are shared with TRBD1. CDR1 is MNHEY and CDR2 is SMNVEV in the germline V gene (reference sequence). The ends lost 6 bases at V and 6 bases at J; junction bases unmatched: 13. CDR3 size: 17 residues.

The rearrangement joins TRBV19 to TRBJ1-6; D ambiguous. V was trimmed by 4 bases and J by 6 bases, leaving 16 bases between them. The CDR3 is 16 amino acids. Germline CDR1 is LNHDA and CDR2 is SQIVND (reference sequence). CDR3 sequence: CASSSPLRRINSPLHF. In DNA, the CDR3 is TGTGCCAGTAGTAGCCCCCTTCGCAGGATTAATTCACCCCTCCACTTT.

This clone was recorded once. CDR3 nucleotides: TGTGCCTGGAGTGTAAGCGAGAGGGATCTGAACACTGAAGCTTTCTTT. This translates into CAWSVSERDLNTEAFF. This chain uses TRBV30 with TRBJ1-1, with D uncertain. V lost 0 bases and J 0 bases, leaving 14 bases between the germline ends. Per the germline V gene, CDR1 is GTSNPN and CDR2 is SVGIG (reference sequence). This CDR3 region has 16 residues.

There are a few counts of this clone. This chain links TRBV7-9 with TRBJ1-4; 8 nucleotides align to TRBD1. Germline V CDR1 and CDR2: SEHNR, FQNEAQ (reference sequence). CDR3 length: 16 amino acids. Losses at the gene ends were 2 bases for V and 1 base for J; bases not matched to a gene: 3. The CDR3 DNA follows: TGTGCCAGCAGCTTACCCAGGGGGCGAACTAATGAAAAACTGTTTTTT. Translation gives CASSLPRGRTNEKLFF.

The rearrangement uses TRBV27 and TRBJ2-2; possible D gene TRBD2, 5 bases. The CDR3 length is 16 residues. V was shortened by 1 base and J by 0 bases, with 9 bases between the two germline ends. The V gene's germline CDR1 is MNHEY and CDR2 SMNVEV (reference sequence). CDR3 protein: CASSLFGGANTGELFF. The CDR3 DNA sequence: TGTGCCAGCAGTTTATTTGGAGGAGCGAACACCGGGGAGCTGTTTTTT.

This rearrangement joins TRBV9 to TRBJ1-1; D might be TRBD1 (5 bases). This CDR3 comprises 15 residues. In germline, CDR1 is SGDLS, CDR2 YYNGEE. V lost 0 bases and J 3 bases, leaving 12 bases between the germline ends. The CDR3 reads CASSVVRVGDTEAFF. DNA of the CDR3: TGTGCCAGCAGCGTAGTCAGGGTTGGGGACACTGAAGCTTTCTTT.

CDR3 sequence: CASSLGRGGGAADTQYF. CDR3 in DNA: TGTGCCAGCAGCTTAGGCCGCGGCGGGGGGGCCGCAGATACGCAGTATTTT. The V and J genes are TRBV13 and TRBJ2-3; 9 positions agree with TRBD2. Germline CDR1 is PRHDT and CDR2 is FYEKMQ (reference sequence). The CDR3 is made up of 17 amino acids. The J segment lost 4 bases and the V segment lost 0 bases, leaving 8 bases of the junction unmatched.

The chain joins TRBV19 to TRBJ2-1; tentatively, D is TRBD2 (6 bases). Germline CDR1 is LNHDA and CDR2 is SQIVND (reference sequence). Between the trimmed V and J ends, which lost 6 bases and 0 bases, there was a span of 15 bases. The CDR3 runs to 16 residues. DNA for the CDR3: TGTGCCAGTAGCCAAAGTGGAGGGTACTCCTACAATGAGCAGTTCTTC. As protein: CASSQSGGYSYNEQFF.

The chain joins TRBV20-1 to TRBJ2-4; TRBD2 might be the D (5 bases). The V end was cut by 3 bases, the J end by 1 base, with 19 bases between. CDR3 length equals 17 residues. Germline V gives CDR1 DFQATT, CDR2 SNEGSKA (reference sequence). DNA of the CDR3: TGCAGTGCTAGTGAGATCGGACTCTTCGTGGCCAAAAACATTCAGTACTTC. Translated: CSASEIGLFVAKNIQYF.

The chain uses TRBV9 and TRBJ2-3, with D possibly TRBD1 on 5 matching bases. The CDR3 consists of 16 residues. V was pared by 0 bases and J by 2 bases, with 13 bases between. Germline V CDR1 and CDR2: SGDLS, YYNGEE. In nucleotides, the CDR3 is TGTGCCAGCAGCGTAGGGGGTATGGGGCACACAGATACGCAGTATTTT. As protein: CASSVGGMGHTDTQYF.

The chain is built from TRBV7-2 and TRBJ1-5; tentatively, D is TRBD1 (6 bases). Germline assignment: CDR1 SGHTA and CDR2 FQGNSA. V lost 5 bases and J lost 2, with 13 bases in between. The CDR3 is made up of 15 amino acids. The CDR3 loop is CASSTIRGGNQPQHF. DNA of the CDR3: TGTGCCAGCAGCACTATCAGGGGAGGCAATCAGCCCCAGCATTTT.

The chain joins TRBV6-5 to TRBJ2-7, with 9 nucleotides matching TRBD1. The CDR3 extends over 15 amino acids. V shed 6 bases and J 2 bases; nucleotides not matched to a gene: 8. CDR1 and CDR2 from the germline V gene are MNHEY and SVGAGI. The CDR3 DNA sequence: TGTGCCAGCAGGGGCTTACAGGGGGCCCCCTACGAGCAGTACTTC. Its translation: CASRGLQGAPYEQYF.

The J gene is TRBJ1-2, the V gene TRBV28; tentative D call: TRBD1 (6 bases). The V end was cut by 5 bases, the J end by 2 bases, with 15 bases between. CDR1 and CDR2 from the germline V gene are MDHEN and SYDVKM. The CDR3 sequence is 15 residues long. The chain's CDR3 is CASSTLGGGNYGYTF. The CDR3 bases are TGTGCCAGCAGTACCCTGGGGGGGGGCAACTATGGCTACACCTTC.

The DNA for the CDR3 is TGTGCCAGCAGCCTGGGGAGGGGGTACAATACGCAGTATTTT. It yields the protein CASSLGRGYNTQYF. The chain combines TRBV7-3 with TRBJ2-3; TRBD2 might be the D (7 bases). Trimming shortened V by 5 bases and J by 7 bases, and 16 bases separated the two germline ends. Germline V CDR1 and CDR2: SGHTA, FQGTGA. CDR3 size: 14 residues.

Concerning this clone itself: The same CDR3 also results from other DNA sequences found in this sample. The V call is TRBV19, the J call TRBJ1-1, with a possible D match to TRBD1 (5 bases). The CDR3 covers 13 residues. The germline gives CDR1 LNHDA, CDR2 SQIVND (reference sequence). V was cut by 5 bases and J by 1 base, with 8 bases left in between. CDR3 sequence reads: CASSFDRNTEAFF. The CDR3 DNA reads as TGTGCCAGTAGTTTTGACAGGAACACTGAAGCTTTCTTT.

The chain couples TRBV9 to TRBJ2-3, with TRBD2 identical over 8 bases. CDR1 SGDLS and CDR2 YYNGEE come from the germline V gene. Trimming took 1 base from V and 6 from J; bases not matched to a gene: 16. The CDR3 loop spans 18 amino acids. Here the CDR3 DNA reads TGTGCCAGCAGCGTAACTTCCAATACGGGGGGGGCCCTGGATACGCAGTATTTT. Amino acid sequence: CASSVTSNTGGALDTQYF.

With respect to this clone: Its ends do not fully match the called genes, so a read error is possible. The chain uses TRBV7-9 and TRBJ2-1; 7 bases map to TRBD2. In germline, CDR1 is SEHNR, CDR2 FQNEAQ (reference sequence). The CDR3 consists of 12 residues. The chain's CDR3 is CASSPGGTPLIF. For the CDR3, the DNA is TGTGCCAGCAGTCCCGGGGGGACTCCGTTGATCTTC.

This rearrangement joins TRBV11-2 to TRBJ1-5, with D hard to call. Germline CDR1 SGHAT, CDR2 FQNNGV. With 5 bases removed from V and 1 base from J, the gap between germline ends came to 12 bases. CDR3 length equals 15 residues. The CDR3 here is CASSVTVSSNQPQHF. CDR3 bases: TGTGCCAGCAGCGTAACTGTTTCCAGCAATCAGCCCCAGCATTTT.